The 7 T cell receptor beta chains in this list originate from one sample, sequenced in a study of OX40 agonist ivuxolimab in advanced cancers. Clones were sequenced by immunoSEQ multiplex PCR, and TCRdb holds only the in-frame ones, with some missing. The sample has tens of thousands of clones, around 87% seen once. The sequences come from CD4+ or CD8+ T cells sorted from blood, collected in a trial of the OX40 agonist ivuxolimab. These TCRs come from an adult with an advanced solid tumor such as melanoma, head and neck, liver or kidney cancer.

This sequence joins TRBV6-5 and TRBJ2-7; D perhaps matches TRBD2 (6 bases). The CDR3 loop spans 14 amino acids. V was clipped by 5 bases and J by 7 bases, with 18 bases between them. Germline CDR1 MNHEY, CDR2 SVGAGI. DNA for the CDR3: TGTGCCAGCAGTGAACTTGTACTCGCGGGGGAGCAGTACTTC. This sequence encodes CASSELVLAGEQYF.

The rearrangement links TRBV14 to TRBJ1-1; 12 nucleotides line up with TRBD1. After removal of 5 bases from V and 6 bases from J, the junction contained 4 bases not matched to a gene. The CDR3 length is 14 residues. Germline CDR1 is SGHDN and CDR2 is FVKESK. This chain's CDR3 is CASSTGQGAAEAFF. CDR3 nucleotide sequence: TGTGCCAGCAGCACGGGACAGGGGGCCGCTGAAGCTTTCTTT.

This chain joins TRBV10-1 and TRBJ2-1; possibly TRBD1 or TRBD2 for D (5 bases each). The germline V and J ends were trimmed by 2 bases and 7 bases, with 15 bases remaining between them. Per germline, CDR1 WNHNN and CDR2 SYGVQD (reference sequence). This CDR3 has 15 amino acids. In DNA form, the CDR3 reads TGCGCCAGCAGTGAGCATGGGGACGGATTAAATGAGCAGTTCTTC. It encodes CASSEHGDGLNEQFF.

The genes are TRBV11-2 and TRBJ2-1; 9 bases align to TRBD2. V lost 3 bases to trimming and J lost 7 bases; unmatched junction nucleotides: 7. CDR3 length: 15 amino acids. Germline lookup yields CDR1 SGHAT and CDR2 FQNNGV. CDR3: CASSFQLAGENEQFF. The DNA for the CDR3 is TGTGCCAGCAGCTTTCAATTAGCGGGAGAGAATGAGCAGTTCTTC.

This chain joins TRBV5-6 and TRBJ2-7; D is possibly TRBD2 (5 bases). CDR3 length equals 14 residues. V lost 3 bases and J lost 6, with 16 bases in between. Per germline, CDR1 SGHDT and CDR2 YYEEEE. The DNA for the CDR3 is TGTGCCAGCAGCTCCTTGGTGTCGGGGAGCGAGCAGTACGTC. Encoded protein: CASSSLVSGSEQYV.

A single count supports this clone. The V gene is TRBV7-2, the J gene TRBJ2-3, with D maybe TRBD1 (5 bases). Germline V gene data show CDR1 as SGHTA and CDR2 as FQGNSA. The CDR3 loop spans 14 amino acids. V shed 1 base and J shed 2 bases, with 7 bases lying between them. Written as DNA, the CDR3 is TGTGCCAGCAGCTTAGGCAGGGCCACAGATACGCAGTATTTT. Its protein is CASSLGRATDTQYF.

By its share, this clone is medium-sized (0.01 to 0.1%). The chain links TRBV2 to TRBJ2-7; D is unresolved. CDR3 length: 10 residues. Germline assignment: CDR1 SNHLY and CDR2 FYNNEI. Trimming pared 1 base from V and 7 bases from J, leaving 2 bases between. CDR3 sequence (DNA): TGTGCCAGCAGTGAAGAAGAGCAGTACTTC. It encodes CASSEEEQYF.